This is a list of T cell receptor beta chains from one sample in a study of technical replicates of blood from a handful of donors. Clones were sequenced by immunoSEQ multiplex PCR, and TCRdb holds only the in-frame ones, with some missing. Among approximately 80,000 clones listed, about 91% were seen once. What was sequenced was T cells isolated from PBMCs. The source is a human donor in good health. The CDR3 runs from the conserved cysteine through the conserved F or W. D genes are given only for firm matches. Some rows mark clone size as missing; the rest say once, few, many or name a class of expanded clone.

j_call clone_size v_call cdr3_length d_call cdr3_aa cdr3_nt
TRBJ2-1 - TRBV4-1 13 - CASSPLGDNEQFF TGCGCCAGCAGCCCCCTCGGAGACAATGAGCAGTTCTTC
TRBJ2-3 - TRBV6-5 12 - CACGYSTDTQYF TGTGCCTGCGGATATAGCACAGATACGCAGTATTTT
TRBJ1-2 - TRBV2 11 - CASGQSNGYTF TGTGCCAGCGGGCAGTCCAATGGCTACACCTTC
TRBJ1-5 - TRBV10-1 14 - CASSERQGGQPQHF TGCGCCAGCAGTGAACGCCAGGGAGGTCAGCCCCAGCATTTT
TRBJ1-1 - TRBV28 16 - CASSFLRGSLNTEAFF TGTGCCAGCAGTTTTCTAAGGGGATCCCTGAACACTGAAGCTTTCTTT
TRBJ2-1 - TRBV10-3 16 TRBD2 CAISESAGRSYNEQFF TGTGCCATCAGTGAGTCAGCGGGACGCTCCTACAATGAGCAGTTCTTC
TRBJ1-1 - TRBV6-6 12 TRBD1 CASSRQGTEAFF TGTGCCAGCAGTCGACAGGGAACTGAAGCTTTCTTT
TRBJ2-7 - TRBV9 14 TRBD2 CASSVFGGSYEQYF TGTGCCAGCAGCGTATTCGGCGGGAGTTACGAGCAGTACTTC
TRBJ2-7 - TRBV11-3 14 TRBD1 CASSVGQGGDEQYF TGTGCCAGCAGCGTGGGACAGGGTGGGGACGAGCAGTACTTC
TRBJ2-7 once TRBV6-5 16 TRBD1 CASSYSGGDHLYEQYF TGTGCCAGCAGTTATTCAGGGGGCGACCACCTATACGAGCAGTACTTC
TRBJ2-7 - TRBV5-6 12 - CASSLATYEQYF TGTGCCAGCAGCTTAGCGACCTACGAGCAGTACTTC
TRBJ2-1 - TRBV5-1 15 - CASSLGINGRNEQFF TGCGCCAGCAGCTTGGGAATAAACGGTCGGAATGAGCAGTTCTTC
TRBJ1-4 - TRBV13 15 - CASSSQTGVNEKLFF TGTGCCAGCAGCTCGCAGACAGGCGTTAATGAAAAACTGTTTTTT
TRBJ2-2 - TRBV30 14 TRBD1 CAWDGQVNTGELFF TGTGCCTGGGATGGACAGGTCAACACCGGGGAGCTGTTTTTT
TRBJ1-4 - TRBV27 15 - CASSPTGTRSEKLFF TGTGCCAGCAGTCCCACAGGGACCCGATCCGAAAAACTGTTTTTT
TRBJ2-7 - TRBV29-1 12 - CSVEGSSYEQYF TGCAGCGTTGAGGGCAGCTCCTACGAGCAGTACTTC
TRBJ1-1 - TRBV15 14 - CATSRDRSNTEAFF TGTGCCACCAGCAGAGATCGTTCTAACACTGAAGCTTTCTTT
TRBJ1-2 - TRBV10-3 14 TRBD1 CAISETGTGYGYTF TGTGCCATCAGTGAAACCGGGACAGGATATGGCTACACCTTC
TRBJ2-3 - TRBV4-1 18 TRBD2 CASSQELAGSIRTDTQYF TGCGCCAGCAGCCAAGAACTAGCGGGAAGTATCCGCACAGATACGCAGTATTTT
TRBJ2-1 - TRBV19 14 - CASTVTSTLNEQFF TGTGCCAGTACCGTGACTAGTACTTTAAATGAGCAGTTCTTC
TRBJ1-1 few TRBV18 12 - CASSSGDIEAFF TGTGCCAGCTCATCGGGAGACATTGAAGCTTTCTTT
TRBJ1-4 once TRBV19 15 TRBD1 CASSTGTGLLGKLFF TGTGCCAGTAGTACAGGGACAGGACTCTTAGGAAAACTGTTTTTT
TRBJ2-7 - TRBV27 12 - CASSPNAYEQYF TGTGCCAGCAGTCCTAACGCTTACGAGCAGTACTTC
TRBJ2-7 - TRBV2 17 TRBD2 CASSQRTSGVSSYEQYF TGTGCCAGCAGCCAAAGGACTAGCGGGGTGAGCTCCTACGAGCAGTACTTC
TRBJ2-3 - TRBV6-5 12 - CASTGNTDTQYF TGTGCCAGCACCGGGAACACAGATACGCAGTATTTT